The clone carrying this TCR beta chain was seen many times. This specimen belongs to a study of T cells in Graves' hyperthyroidism and ophthalmopathy. RNA transcripts were the template for amplifying TCR beta CDR3 regions. An initial round of RT-PCR targeting the TCR CDR3 relied on the HTBI primer set. TCRdb re-called the multiplex PCR reads with MiXCR, one entry per CDR3 protein. The data contain roughly 500,000 distinct CDR3 sequences, 40% to 55% of them singletons. The CDR3 length is 10 residues. V gave up 5 bases and J gave up 8 bases, with 6 bases separating them. From germline, CDR1 is MDHEN and CDR2 SYDVKM.

The sample comprised peripheral blood or thyroid tissue (not recorded which). This sequence was found in an adult woman with Graves' disease, either hyperthyroidism or ophthalmopathy (not recorded which). This chain uses TRBV28 with TRBJ2-5; D not certain. The CDR3 is CASSDSTQYF. CDR3 nucleotide sequence: TGTGCCAGCAGTGACTCTACCCAGTACTTC.